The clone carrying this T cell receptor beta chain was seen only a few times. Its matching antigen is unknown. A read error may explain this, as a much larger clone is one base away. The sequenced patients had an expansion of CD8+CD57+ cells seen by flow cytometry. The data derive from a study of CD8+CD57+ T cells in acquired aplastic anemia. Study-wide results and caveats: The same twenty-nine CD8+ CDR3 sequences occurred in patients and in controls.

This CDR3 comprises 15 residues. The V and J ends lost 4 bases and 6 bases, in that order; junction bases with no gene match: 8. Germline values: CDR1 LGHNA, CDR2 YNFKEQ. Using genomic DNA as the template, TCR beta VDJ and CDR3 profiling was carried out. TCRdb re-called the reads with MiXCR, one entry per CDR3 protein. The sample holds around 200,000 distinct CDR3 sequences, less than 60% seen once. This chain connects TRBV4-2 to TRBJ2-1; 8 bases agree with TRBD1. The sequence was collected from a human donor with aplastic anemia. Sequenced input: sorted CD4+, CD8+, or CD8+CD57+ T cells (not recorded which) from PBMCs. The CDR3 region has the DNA TGTGCCAGCAGCCCTCGGACAGGGAGGTCCAATGAGCAGTTCTTC. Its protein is CASSPRTGRSNEQFF.